The 8 T cell receptor beta chains listed next were all sequenced from one sample in a study of cytomegalovirus exposure and HLA in healthy donors. 60 Vbeta and 13 Jbeta primers were used in PCR. The assay was immunoSEQ multiplex PCR, and TCRdb's table has in-frame clones only and misses some. The sample holds around 100,000 clones, over 75% seen once. Source material: PBMCs. Every receptor here comes from a man younger than 40 in good health and CMV-seronegative.

J is TRBJ2-3 and V is TRBV6-4; TRBD1 might be the D (6 bases). V was cut by 3 bases and J by 3 bases, with 16 bases left in between. The CDR3 sequence is 16 residues long. Germline CDR1 MRHNA, CDR2 SNTAGT. The CDR3 nucleotides read TGTGCCAGCAGTGAAGGCCAGGGGAAGGGTACAGATACGCAGTATTTT. As protein: CASSEGQGKGTDTQYF.

The rearrangement uses TRBV28 and TRBJ1-1; D uncertain. The V end was cut by 7 bases, the J end by 2 bases, with 8 bases between. This CDR3 is 12 amino acids long. Germline V gives CDR1 MDHEN, CDR2 SYDVKM. The CDR3 spells CASTRENTEAFF. The CDR3 nucleotides read TGTGCCAGCACTAGAGAAAACACTGAAGCTTTCTTT.

The chain has TRBV28 and TRBJ1-1; 9 nucleotides match TRBD1. This CDR3 is built from 12 residues. From germline, CDR1 is MDHEN and CDR2 SYDVKM. The J segment lost 11 bases and the V segment lost 11 bases, leaving 12 bases of the junction unmatched. The CDR3: CAVENSGQGAFF. CDR3 coding DNA: TGTGCCGTCGAGAACTCCGGACAGGGGGCTTTCTTT.

The chain joins TRBV29-1 to TRBJ2-1, with 9 bases aligning to TRBD1. The germline gives CDR1 SQVTM, CDR2 ANQGSEA. The V gene end was trimmed by 6 bases and the J gene end by 2 bases; junction bases not matched to a gene: 8. This CDR3 has 15 residues. The CDR3 DNA reads TGCAGCGTCGGTACCGGGACAGGGACCTACAATGAGCAGTTCTTC. As protein: CSVGTGTGTYNEQFF.

This sequence joins TRBV29-1 and TRBJ2-3; TRBD2 aligns across 10 bases. After removal of 4 bases from V and 8 bases from J, the junction contained 9 bases not matched to a gene. The CDR3 spans 14 residues. Germline loops: CDR1 SQVTM, CDR2 ANQGSEA. The CDR3 coding sequence is TGCAGCGTTGGACTAGCGGGTTTTCTCGGTACGCAGTATTTT. This encodes CSVGLAGFLGTQYF.

V usage is TRBV25-1 and J usage is TRBJ1-2; no reliable D call. Germline CDR1 and CDR2: MGHDK and SYGVNS. The ends were cut back, 2 bases at V and 4 bases at J, with 14 bases in the middle. The CDR3 covers 15 residues. The CDR3 DNA reads as TGTGCCAGCAGTGAAGGTGCAGGTTTTGGCTATGGCTACACCTTC. This codes for CASSEGAGFGYGYTF.

CDR3 region: CAITRTSGRNEQFF. CDR3 bases: TGTGCCATCACCCGGACTAGCGGGAGGAATGAGCAGTTCTTC. The chain has TRBV10-3 and TRBJ2-1; 14 nucleotides align to TRBD2. The CDR3 is made up of 14 amino acids. Germline V gene data show CDR1 as ENHRY and CDR2 as SYGVKD. J was trimmed by 7 bases and V by 7 bases; bases with no gene match: 3.

About this clone itself: In the same sample, other DNA sequences code for this CDR3. The chain joins TRBV30 to TRBJ1-5, with D maybe TRBD1 (6 bases). CDR3 length: 13 amino acids. Per the germline V gene, CDR1 is GTSNPN and CDR2 is SVGIG (reference sequence). V gave up 3 bases and J gave up 1 base, with 7 bases separating them. The CDR3 DNA reads as TGTGCCTGGAGCGGACAGAGCAATCAGCCCCAGCATTTT. Protein: CAWSGQSNQPQHF. The full variable domain, with the rest looked up from reference TRBV30 and TRBJ1-5, is SQTIHQWPATLVQPVGSPLSLECTVEGTSNPNLYWYRQAAGRGLQLLFYSVGIGQISSEVPQNLSASRPQDRQFILSSKKLLLSDSGFYLCAWSGQSNQPQHFGDGTRLSIL.